This T cell receptor beta chain was obtained from a study of blood T cell repertoires in COVID-19. The table came from immunoSEQ multiplex PCR; TCRdb's copy has only in-frame clones and leaves some out. Of 150,000 to 200,000 clones listed, approximately 86% were seen once; the top ten hold around 0.99%. The CDR3 is made up of 16 amino acids. Trimming at V came to 5 bases and at J to 3 bases, leaving 7 bases not matched to a gene. Looked up from germline, CDR1 is LNHDA and CDR2 is SQIVND (reference sequence). The TCR comes from a man aged 18 to 30 with acute or convalescent COVID-19. The sequencing sample was made of peripheral blood. The rearrangement uses TRBV19 and TRBJ1-1, with TRBD1 matching over 12 bases. Here the CDR3 DNA reads TGTGCCAGTAGTCACCGGGACAGGGGGCTTCACACTGAAGCTTTCTTT. Translated, it gives CASSHRDRGLHTEAFF.